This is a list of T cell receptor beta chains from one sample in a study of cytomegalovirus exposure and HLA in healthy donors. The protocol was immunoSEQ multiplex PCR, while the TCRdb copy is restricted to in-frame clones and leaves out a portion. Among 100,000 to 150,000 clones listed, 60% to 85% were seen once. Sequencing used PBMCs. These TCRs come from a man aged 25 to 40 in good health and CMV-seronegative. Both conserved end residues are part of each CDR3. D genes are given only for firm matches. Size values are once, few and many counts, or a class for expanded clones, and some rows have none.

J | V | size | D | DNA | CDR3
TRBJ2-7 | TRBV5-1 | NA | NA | TGCGCCAGCAGCCGGGAGCTGAGCTACGAGCAGTACTTC | CASSRELSYEQYF
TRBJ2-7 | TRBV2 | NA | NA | TGTGCCAGCAGGTCACGGGGAATCAACTCCGAGCAGTACTTC | CASRSRGINSEQYF
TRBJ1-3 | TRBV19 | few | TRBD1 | TGTGCCAGTAGTATGGACAGGAGCTCTGGAAACACCATATATTTT | CASSMDRSSGNTIYF
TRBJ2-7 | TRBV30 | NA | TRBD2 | TGTGCCTGGAGTGTAAGGGGCGGGGGGGCCCCCTACGAGCAGTACTTC | CAWSVRGGGAPYEQYF
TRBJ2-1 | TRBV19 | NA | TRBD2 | TGTGCCAGTAGTATTCCTAGCGGGAGGGCCCCACGGGCGTTTGAGCAGTTCTTC | CASSIPSGRAPRAFEQFF
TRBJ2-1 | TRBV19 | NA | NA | TGTGCCAGTGATCGCGGCTTAGGGAGGACGAATGAGCAGTTCTTC | CASDRGLGRTNEQFF
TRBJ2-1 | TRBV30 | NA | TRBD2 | TGTGCCTGGAGTGTACTAGCGGGGAGCTCCTACAATGAGCAGTTCTTC | CAWSVLAGSSYNEQFF
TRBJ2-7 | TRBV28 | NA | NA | TGTGCCAGCAGTTGGGCGGGCTCCTACGAGCAGTACTTC | CASSWAGSYEQYF
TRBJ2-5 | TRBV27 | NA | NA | TGTGCCAGCAGTTTAAGCGTCAGGGGTAGAGAGACCCAGTACTTC | CASSLSVRGRETQYF
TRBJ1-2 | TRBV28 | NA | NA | TGTGCCAGCAGTTTATGGGTGGGAGGTATTCCGAGCTACACCTTC | CASSLWVGGIPSYTF
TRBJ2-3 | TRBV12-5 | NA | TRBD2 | TGTGCTAGTGGTCAGACTAGCGGGGGTGAGACAGATACGCAGTATTTT | CASGQTSGGETDTQYF
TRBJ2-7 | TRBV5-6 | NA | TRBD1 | TGTGCCAGCAGCTGGGGGACAGTAGCTCTCGACGAGCAGTACTTC | CASSWGTVALDEQYF
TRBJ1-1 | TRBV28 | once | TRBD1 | TGTGCCAGCAGCCCCCTGGACAGGGGGCCGTACACTGAAGCTTTCTTT | CASSPLDRGPYTEAFF
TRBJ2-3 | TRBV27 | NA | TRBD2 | TGTGCCAGCAGTTTATCCCTTTTAGCGGGGGTGGGCACAGATACGCAGTATTTT | CASSLSLLAGVGTDTQYF
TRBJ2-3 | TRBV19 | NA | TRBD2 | TGTGCCAGTAAGGGACTAGCGGGAGTAGCAGATACGCAGTATTTT | CASKGLAGVADTQYF
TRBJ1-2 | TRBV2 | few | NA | TGTGCCAGCAGTGTAGGAACAGCGGATCTTTATGGCTACACCTTC | CASSVGTADLYGYTF
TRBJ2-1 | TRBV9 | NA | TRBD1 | TGTGCCAGCAGCGTGATGGGACAGGGTCGTGAGCAGTTCTTC | CASSVMGQGREQFF
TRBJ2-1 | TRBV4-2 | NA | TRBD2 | TGTGCCAGCAGCCAAGGACAACTAGCGGGAGGGCAAAATGAGCAGTTCTTC | CASSQGQLAGGQNEQFF
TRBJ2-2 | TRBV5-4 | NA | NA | TGTGCCAGCAGCTTGGGATCCGGGACCGGGGAGCTGTTTTTT | CASSLGSGTGELFF
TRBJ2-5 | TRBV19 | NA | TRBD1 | TGTGCCAGTACCCGCTCAGATCGGGCAGGGGGCGAGACCCAGTACTTC | CASTRSDRAGGETQYF
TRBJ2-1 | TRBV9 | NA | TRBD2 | TGTGCCAGCAGCCTGGGGACTAGCGGGGGGCGGAGCTCCTACAATGAGCAGTTCTTC | CASSLGTSGGRSSYNEQFF
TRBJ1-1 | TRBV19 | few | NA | TGTGCCAGTGTTCAAGTGGGAGACACTGAAGCTTTCTTT | CASVQVGDTEAFF
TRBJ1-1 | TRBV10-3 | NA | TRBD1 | TGTGCCATCAGTGGGGGACAGGGCGCCACTGAAGCTTTCTTT | CAISGGQGATEAFF
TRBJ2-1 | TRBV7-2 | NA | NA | TGTGCCAGCAGCTTAGACAGGGCCTACAATGAGCAGTTCTTC | CASSLDRAYNEQFF
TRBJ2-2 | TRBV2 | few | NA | TGTGCCAGCAGGCGACAGGTGGACACCGGGGAGCTGTTTTTT | CASRRQVDTGELFF
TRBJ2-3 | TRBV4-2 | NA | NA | TGTGCCAGCAGCGAAGGGGCTGATACGCAGTATTTT | CASSEGADTQYF
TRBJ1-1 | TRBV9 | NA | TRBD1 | TGTGCCAGCAGCGTTGAGGGGGCCAGAACTGAAGCTTTCTTT | CASSVEGARTEAFF
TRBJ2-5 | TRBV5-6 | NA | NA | TGTGCCAGCAGCTCGGGGGTAGGGGAGACCCAGTACTTC | CASSSGVGETQYF
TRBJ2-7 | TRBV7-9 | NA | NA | TGTGCCAGCAGCTTAGTATGGGAGGAGCAGTACTTC | CASSLVWEEQYF
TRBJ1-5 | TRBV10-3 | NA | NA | TGTGCCATCAGTGAAAGGGCGGGAGGGGGGAATCAGCCCCAGCATTTT | CAISERAGGGNQPQHF
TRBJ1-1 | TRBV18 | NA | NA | TGTGCCAGCTCTCCCGAGATGAACACTGAAGCTTTCTTT | CASSPEMNTEAFF
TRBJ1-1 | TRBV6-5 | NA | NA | TGTGCCAGCAGTTACTCGTTGCGGGCACACACTGAAGCTTTCTTT | CASSYSLRAHTEAFF
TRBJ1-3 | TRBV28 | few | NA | TGTGCCAGCAGTTTAGTGGCAGGGATCGATACCGGAAACACCATATATTTT | CASSLVAGIDTGNTIYF
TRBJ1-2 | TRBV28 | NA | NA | TGTGCCAGCCTAGCCCCGGGGAGGGTCGGAAACTATGGCTACACCTTC | CASLAPGRVGNYGYTF
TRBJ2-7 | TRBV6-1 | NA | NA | TGTGCCAGCAGTGAAGCGTTCAGGGCGTACGAGCAGTACTTC | CASSEAFRAYEQYF
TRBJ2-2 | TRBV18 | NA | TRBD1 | TGTGCCAGCTCACCTCTCACGGGACAGGGGGCAAACACCGGGGAGCTGTTTTTT | CASSPLTGQGANTGELFF